Listed here is a single T cell receptor beta chain. Its antigen is still unknown. Assay used: immunoSEQ multiplex PCR; TCRdb lists only in-frame clones, some missing. In the table there are about 79,000 clones, more than 70% of which are singletons. The germline V gene has CDR1 SGDLS and CDR2 YYNGEE. This CDR3 has 14 residues. V shed 5 bases, J shed 0 bases, and the junction held 2 bases outside the gene matches. These data originate in a study of T cells in localized non-small cell lung cancer. General study findings and limits: Those with higher blood T cell density had longer overall survival. T cell clonality was highest in uninvolved adjacent lung, above tumor. Adjacent lung tissue had a median about 52 of the top 100 clones found in the tumor.

The specimen was peripheral blood, collected before any cancer treatment. This chain connects TRBV9 to TRBJ2-3; 8 positions match TRBD1. This sequence was found in a woman between 35 and 75 years old with stage I squamous cell lung carcinoma. CDR3 region: CASSRTGSTDTQYF. CDR3 bases: TGTGCCAGCAGTCGGACAGGGAGCACAGATACGCAGTATTTT. The entire variable domain, with the rest obtained from reference TRBV9 and TRBJ2-3, is as follows: DSGVTQTPKHLITATGQRVTLRCSPRSGDLSVYWYQQSLDQGLQFLIQYYNGEERAKGNILERFSAQQFPDLHSELNLSSLELGDSALYFCASSRTGSTDTQYFGPGTRLTVL.